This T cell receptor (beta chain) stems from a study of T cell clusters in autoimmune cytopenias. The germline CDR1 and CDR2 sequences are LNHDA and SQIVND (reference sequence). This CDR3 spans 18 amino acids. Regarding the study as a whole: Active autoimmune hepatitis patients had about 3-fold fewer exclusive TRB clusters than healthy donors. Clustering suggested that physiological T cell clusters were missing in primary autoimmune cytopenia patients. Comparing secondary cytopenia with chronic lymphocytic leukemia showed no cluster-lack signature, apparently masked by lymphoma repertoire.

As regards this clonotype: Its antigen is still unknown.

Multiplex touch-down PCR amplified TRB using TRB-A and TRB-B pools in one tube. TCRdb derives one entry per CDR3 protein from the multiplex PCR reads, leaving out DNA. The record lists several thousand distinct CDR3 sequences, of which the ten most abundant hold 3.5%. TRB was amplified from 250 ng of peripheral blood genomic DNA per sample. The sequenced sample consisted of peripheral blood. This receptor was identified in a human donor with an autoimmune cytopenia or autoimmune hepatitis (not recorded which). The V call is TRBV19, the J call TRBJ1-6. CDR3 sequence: CASSISHATRGWDSPLHF.